What follows are 32 T cell receptor beta chains derived from one specimen sequenced in a study of blood T cell repertoires in COVID-19. Measured with immunoSEQ multiplex PCR; TCRdb has only the in-frame clones, and not every one. The sample shows more than 40,000 clones, more than 70% of them seen only once. Sequencing was carried out using peripheral blood. These receptors originate from a man aged 45-65 years with active COVID-19.

The chain links TRBV3-1 (or the pseudogene TRBV3-2) to TRBJ2-7, with D tentatively TRBD1 (5 bases). The CDR3 spans 15 residues. Per the germline V gene, CDR1 is LGHDT and CDR2 is YNNKEL (reference sequence). V lost 1 base to trimming and J lost 2 bases, with 12 bases between them. The CDR3: CASSQVGVGPYEQYF. CDR3 DNA sequence: TGTGCCAGCAGCCAAGTAGGGGTAGGGCCCTACGAGCAGTACTTC.

V and J are TRBV11-3 and TRBJ2-1, with no clear D. Germline V gene data show CDR1 as SGHNT and CDR2 as YENEEA. This CDR3 spans 15 amino acids. The V gene lost 0 bases and the J gene lost 12 bases, with 18 bases spanning the gap. The CDR3 here is CASSLDSIGLRGQFF. CDR3 sequence (DNA): TGTGCCAGCAGCTTAGATTCTATAGGTCTTCGAGGGCAGTTCTTC.

The chain joins TRBV19 to TRBJ2-5; a possible D gene is TRBD2 (5 bases). Trimming removed 5 bases from V and 7 bases from J, with 20 bases in between. The CDR3 has 15 residues. CDR1 and CDR2 (germline): LNHDA, SQIVND (reference sequence). The CDR3 reads CASSRSQDSSRTQYF. Here the CDR3 DNA reads TGTGCCAGTAGTCGCTCCCAGGACTCAAGCAGGACCCAGTACTTC.

V is TRBV3-1 (or the pseudogene TRBV3-2) and J is TRBJ2-5, with 7 bases that match TRBD2. Germline-derived CDR1 and CDR2 are LGHDT and YNNKEL (reference sequence). CDR3 length equals 17 residues. V was pared by 3 bases and J by 2 bases, with 12 bases of the junction left unmatched. CDR3 sequence (DNA): TGTGCCAGCAGCCAGCCGGCGGCTAGCGGAAGACAAGAGACCCAGTACTTC. Its translation is CASSQPAASGRQETQYF.

The chain links TRBV7-2 to TRBJ2-4, with TRBD1 as a possible D gene (6 bases). There are 15 residues in the CDR3. Deletions cut 9 bases from V and 1 base from J, with 16 bases between. Germline assignment: CDR1 SGHTA and CDR2 FQGNSA. For the CDR3, the DNA is TGTGCCAGTAGCACCCAGGGGTCGGCCAAAAACATTCAGTACTTC. Translation: CASSTQGSAKNIQYF.

The CDR3 spells CASRLGGRQGEQFF. In DNA form, the CDR3 reads TGTGCCAGCCGTTTGGGCGGGAGGCAGGGTGAGCAGTTCTTC. The gene calls are TRBV25-1 and TRBJ2-1, with 8 nucleotides matching TRBD2. The CDR3 spans 14 residues. CDR1 MGHDK and CDR2 SYGVNS come from the germline V gene. V trimming: 8 bases; J trimming: 9 bases; junction bases outside the gene matches: 12.

The genes are TRBV6-2 or TRBV6-3 and TRBJ2-7; 8 bases are shared with TRBD2. The CDR3 sequence is 15 residues long. Germline CDR1 is MNHEY and CDR2 is SVGEGT. The V and J ends lost 0 bases and 4 bases, in that order; junction bases with no gene match: 5. The DNA of the CDR3 is TGTGCCAGCAGTTACTCGAACAGCGGGAGATACGAGCAGTACTTC. Translation: CASSYSNSGRYEQYF.

The rearrangement links TRBV3-1 (or the pseudogene TRBV3-2) to TRBJ1-5, with no clear D. Trimming cost V 0 bases and J 1 base, with 13 bases left between them. The length of the CDR3 is 17 residues. From germline, CDR1 is LGHDT and CDR2 YNNKEL (reference sequence). The CDR3 loop is CASSQERDRESNQPQHF. CDR3 in DNA: TGTGCCAGCAGCCAAGAAAGGGATAGGGAGAGCAATCAGCCCCAGCATTTT.

This chain uses TRBV23-1 with TRBJ2-1; no definite D call. TRBV23-1 is recorded as an ORF, its role being uncertain. V shed 0 bases and J shed 6 bases, with 9 bases lying between them. The CDR3 is made up of 14 amino acids. The chain's CDR3 is CASSQSARINEQFF. The CDR3 DNA sequence: TGCGCCAGCAGTCAATCTGCTAGAATCAATGAGCAGTTCTTC.

The rearrangement uses TRBV7-9 and TRBJ2-6, with D tentatively TRBD1 (5 bases). Trimming removed 2 bases at V and 1 base at J, with 9 bases between. CDR3 length equals 16 residues. CDR1 and CDR2 from the germline V gene are SEHNR and FQNEAQ (reference sequence). This CDR3 reads CASSLLGASGANVLTF. CDR3 nucleotide sequence: TGTGCCAGCAGCTTACTTGGGGCGTCTGGGGCCAACGTCCTGACTTTC. Based on the CDR3 plus reference TRBV7-9 and TRBJ2-6, the full variable domain is DTGVSQNPRHKITKRGQNVTFRCDPISEHNRLYWYRQTLGQGPEFLTYFQNEAQLEKSRLLSDRFSAERPKGSFSTLEIQRTEQGDSAMYLCASSLLGASGANVLTFGAGSRLTVL.

The V and J genes are TRBV2 and TRBJ1-1; 8 bases align to TRBD1. This CDR3 has 13 residues. Looked up from germline, CDR1 is SNHLY and CDR2 is FYNNEI. The J segment lost 7 bases and the V segment lost 4 bases, leaving 5 bases of the junction unmatched. This chain's CDR3 is CASSGSDRGEAFF. CDR3 DNA: TGTGCCAGCAGTGGCTCTGACAGGGGTGAAGCTTTCTTT.

The chain is built from TRBV7-2 and TRBJ2-7; a weak D match, TRBD2 (6 bases). Germline V CDR1 and CDR2: SGHTA, FQGNSA. The CDR3 spans 14 residues. Trimming removed 0 bases from V and 6 bases from J, with 12 bases in between. CDR3 nucleotide sequence: TGTGCCAGCAGCTTAGCAGGGGAGGTAAGCGAGCAGTACTTC. Translated: CASSLAGEVSEQYF.

This clone was observed a few times. This sequence joins TRBV19 and TRBJ1-1; TRBD1 might be the D (6 bases). This CDR3 has 14 residues. Germline CDR1 LNHDA, CDR2 SQIVND (reference sequence). Deletions cut 9 bases from V and 1 base from J, with 15 bases between. The CDR3 DNA follows: TGTGCCAGCAAGCACAGGGATGAGAACACTGAAGCTTTCTTT. Residues: CASKHRDENTEAFF.

This clone is a singleton in its sample. The chain carries TRBV10-3 and TRBJ2-3; 10 bases align to TRBD1. The CDR3 runs to 15 residues. The V and J ends lost 4 bases and 4 bases, in that order; junction bases with no gene match: 5. CDR1 is ENHRY and CDR2 is SYGVKD in the germline V gene. The CDR3, as DNA: TGTGCCATCAGTGCTTCCGGGACAGGGGCAGATACGCAGTATTTT. It encodes CAISASGTGADTQYF.

This rearrangement joins TRBV14 to TRBJ2-7; D remains unclear. V shed 4 bases and J shed 0 bases, with 10 bases lying between them. Germline V gene sequence: CDR1 SGHDN, CDR2 FVKESK. CDR3 length: 14 amino acids. This CDR3 is CASSPYRSSYEQYF. The CDR3 DNA reads as TGTGCCAGCAGCCCATACAGAAGCTCCTACGAGCAGTACTTC. Together with reference TRBV14 and TRBJ2-7, the CDR3 gives the full variable domain: EAGVTQFPSHSVIEKGQTVTLRCDPISGHDNLYWYRRVMGKEIKFLLHFVKESKQDESGMPNNRFLAERTGGTYSTLKVQPAELEDSGVYFCASSPYRSSYEQYFGPGTRLTVT.

The rearrangement joins TRBV6-1 to TRBJ1-6; D is perhaps TRBD1 (5 bases). The CDR3 is 14 amino acids. The germline V gene has CDR1 MNHNS and CDR2 SASEGT. V was cut by 2 bases and J by 13 bases, with 15 bases left in between. The DNA for the CDR3 is TGTGCCAGCAGTGAAATGACAGCTTCGGGCCCCCTCCACTTT. Translating gives CASSEMTASGPLHF.

This rearrangement joins TRBV28 to TRBJ2-2; D possibly corresponds to TRBD2 (5 bases). V was trimmed by 1 base and J by 7 bases, leaving 13 bases between them. Looked up from germline, CDR1 is MDHEN and CDR2 is SYDVKM. The CDR3 length is 15 residues. The CDR3 bases are TGTGCCAGCAGTTTATCGAGGGATTATGGCGGGGAGCTGTTTTTT. Translation gives CASSLSRDYGGELFF.

CDR3 in amino acids: CASSPPGGDEQYF. DNA for the CDR3: TGTGCCAGCAGCCCCCCCGGGGGGGACGAGCAGTACTTC. The chain combines TRBV7-3 with TRBJ2-7; the match to TRBD2 covers 8 bases. After removal of 5 bases from V and 5 bases from J, the junction contained 5 bases not matched to a gene. CDR1 is SGHTA, CDR2 FQGTGA, per germline. CDR3 size: 13 residues. Drawing the rest from reference TRBV7-3 and TRBJ2-7, the complete variable domain is GAGVSQTPSNKVTEKGKYVELRCDPISGHTALYWYRQSLGQGPEFLIYFQGTGAADDSGLPNDRFFAVRPEGSVSTLKIQRTERGDSAVYLCASSPPGGDEQYFGPGTRLTVT.

This rearrangement joins TRBV6-5 to TRBJ1-2; the match to TRBD1 covers 8 bases. In germline, CDR1 is MNHEY, CDR2 SVGAGI. With 2 bases clipped from V and 3 bases from J, the junction kept 5 bases outside the gene matches. The CDR3 runs 15 residues. CDR3 coding DNA: TGTGCCAGCAGTTACGGGGCAGGGGGCGACTATGGCTACACCTTC. Its translation: CASSYGAGGDYGYTF.

The chain uses TRBV6-5 and TRBJ2-1, with 7 bases fitting TRBD2. Germline V gene sequence: CDR1 MNHEY, CDR2 SVGAGI. Unmatched junction bases numbered 2, after V lost 5 bases and J lost 1 base. The CDR3 covers 14 residues. DNA for the CDR3: TGTGCCAGCAGTCGGCGGGAGTCCTACAATGAGCAGTTCTTC. Translation: CASSRRESYNEQFF.

V and J are TRBV9 and TRBJ2-3; 7 positions match TRBD2. V gave up 0 bases and J gave up 14 bases; unmatched junction bases: 9. Germline assignment: CDR1 SGDLS and CDR2 YYNGEE. The CDR3 is 13 amino acids. In nucleotides, the CDR3 is TGTGCCAGCAGCGTAGAAGCAGCGGGGCCGCGGTATTTT. This sequence encodes CASSVEAAGPRYF. The entire variable domain, with the rest obtained from reference TRBV9 and TRBJ2-3, is as follows: DSGVTQTPKHLITATGQRVTLRCSPRSGDLSVYWYQQSLDQGLQFLIQYYNGEERAKGNILERFSAQQFPDLHSELNLSSLELGDSALYFCASSVEAAGPRYFGPGTRLTVL.

This chain uses TRBV2 with TRBJ2-7; TRBD1 matches at 8 bases. With V trimmed by 6 bases and J by 4 bases, 5 bases remained unmatched. Per the germline V gene, CDR1 is SNHLY and CDR2 is FYNNEI. The CDR3 covers 13 residues. This CDR3 is CASRVDREYEQYF. The CDR3 DNA reads TGTGCCAGCAGAGTGGACAGGGAGTACGAGCAGTACTTC. The entire variable domain, with the rest obtained from reference TRBV2 and TRBJ2-7, is as follows: EPEVTQTPSHQVTQMGQEVILRCVPISNHLYFYWYRQILGQKVEFLVSFYNNEISEKSEIFDDQFSVERPDGSNFTLKIRSTKLEDSAMYFCASRVDREYEQYFGPGTRLTVT.

The genes are TRBV19 and TRBJ2-1, with TRBD1 matching 8 bases. The germline gives CDR1 LNHDA, CDR2 SQIVND (reference sequence). V lost 7 bases to trimming and J lost 2 bases; unmatched junction nucleotides: 13. The CDR3 length is 17 residues. The CDR3 loop is CASNPGTGSGTYNEQFF. DNA for the CDR3: TGTGCCAGTAATCCTGGGACAGGTTCGGGCACCTACAATGAGCAGTTCTTC.

The chain recombines TRBV15 with TRBJ1-5; D is perhaps TRBD1 (5 bases). The CDR3 runs to 15 residues. V lost 3 bases, J lost 6 bases, and 15 bases lay in between. Germline lookup yields CDR1 LNHNV and CDR2 YYDKDF (reference sequence). The CDR3 sequence is CATSSPRVVTQPQHF. In DNA, the CDR3 is TGTGCCACCAGCAGCCCCAGGGTGGTAACTCAGCCCCAGCATTTT.

The V gene is TRBV29-1, the J gene TRBJ1-5; the D is unclear. CDR1 SQVTM and CDR2 ANQGSEA come from the germline V gene. Trimming took off 1 base at V and 6 bases at J, with 10 bases between the two ends. The CDR3 sequence is 13 residues long. Written as DNA, the CDR3 is TGCAGCGTTGAAGCTGCTTTCGGTCAGCCCCAGCATTTT. This codes for CSVEAAFGQPQHF.

The rearrangement links TRBV7-3 to TRBJ2-3, with 11 nucleotides matching TRBD2. This CDR3 region has 14 residues. Trimming cost V 9 bases and J 2 bases; bases outside gene matches: 4. Germline-derived CDR1 and CDR2 are SGHTA and FQGTGA. The chain's CDR3 is CASRLAGPTDTQYF. The CDR3 DNA is TGTGCCAGTAGACTAGCGGGACCCACAGATACGCAGTATTTT.

The chain employs TRBV10-1 and TRBJ1-2, with 12 bases identical to TRBD1. Unmatched junction bases numbered 9, after V lost 4 bases and J lost 0 bases. The germline CDR1 and CDR2 sequences are WNHNN and SYGVQD (reference sequence). The length of the CDR3 is 18 residues. The CDR3 DNA follows: TGCGCCAGCAGTGGTGGGACAGGGGGCCGGGTATCTAACTATGGCTACACCTTC. This translates into CASSGGTGGRVSNYGYTF.

The gene calls are TRBV28 and TRBJ1-5, with unresolved D. The CDR3 length is 12 residues. V was pared by 6 bases and J by 5 bases, with 8 bases between. Germline values: CDR1 MDHEN, CDR2 SYDVKM. CDR3 nucleotides: TGTGCCAGCAGCGGGATAGATCAGCCCCAGCATTTT. This codes for CASSGIDQPQHF.

The CDR3 reads CSASPYSYEQYF. Written as DNA, the CDR3 is TGCAGTGCTAGTCCCTACTCCTACGAGCAGTACTTC. The genes are TRBV20-1 and TRBJ2-7; no definite D call. The CDR3 length is 12 residues. Germline CDR1 and CDR2: DFQATT and SNEGSKA (reference sequence). The germline V and J ends were trimmed by 3 bases and 0 bases, with 6 bases remaining between them.

The rearrangement uses TRBV7-9 and TRBJ2-1; 11 bases align to TRBD2. V shed 3 bases, J shed 10 bases, and the junction held 8 bases outside the gene matches. Germline V gene lookup returns CDR1 SEHNR and CDR2 FQNEAQ (reference sequence). There are 15 residues in the CDR3. The CDR3 sequence: CASSFGTSGPQEQFF. The CDR3 coding sequence is TGTGCCAGCAGCTTTGGGACTAGCGGCCCCCAGGAGCAGTTCTTC. The variable domain in full, completed from reference TRBV7-9 and TRBJ2-1, reads DTGVSQNPRHKITKRGQNVTFRCDPISEHNRLYWYRQTLGQGPEFLTYFQNEAQLEKSRLLSDRFSAERPKGSFSTLEIQRTEQGDSAMYLCASSFGTSGPQEQFFGPGTRLTVL.

This chain joins TRBV2 and TRBJ2-1; 7 bases agree with TRBD1. Germline V lookup: CDR1 SNHLY, CDR2 FYNNEI. This CDR3 spans 15 amino acids. V trimming: 5 bases; J trimming: 9 bases; junction bases outside the gene matches: 13. CDR3 amino acids: CASSRRQGPQSEQFF. As DNA, the CDR3 is TGTGCCAGCAGTAGAAGACAGGGTCCGCAGAGTGAGCAGTTCTTC.

The rearrangement links TRBV6-5 to TRBJ1-4; D gene ambiguous. Germline lookup yields CDR1 MNHEY and CDR2 SVGAGI. This CDR3 has 15 residues. With 2 bases removed from V and 5 bases from J, the gap between germline ends came to 12 bases. CDR3 DNA: TGTGCCAGCAGTTACCGGCGGGGTCGGAATGAAAAACTGTTTTTT. Its protein product is CASSYRRGRNEKLFF.